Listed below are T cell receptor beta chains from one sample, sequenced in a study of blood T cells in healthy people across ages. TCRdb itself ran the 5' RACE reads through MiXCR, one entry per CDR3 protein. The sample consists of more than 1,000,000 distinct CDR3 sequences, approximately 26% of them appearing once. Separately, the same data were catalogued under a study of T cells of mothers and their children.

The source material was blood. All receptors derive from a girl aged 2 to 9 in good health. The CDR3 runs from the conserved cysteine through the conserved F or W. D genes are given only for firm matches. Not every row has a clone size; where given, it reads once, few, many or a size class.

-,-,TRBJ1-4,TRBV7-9,CASSKPGLGEKLFF,TGTGCCAGCAGCAAACCGGGACTGGGGGAAAAACTGTTTTTT
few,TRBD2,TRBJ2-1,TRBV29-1,CSATRAGGGVYEQFF,TGCAGCGCCACGAGAGCGGGAGGAGGGGTCTATGAGCAGTTCTTC
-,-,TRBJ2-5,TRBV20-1,CSAHHSLQETQYF,TGCAGTGCTCACCATAGTTTACAAGAGACCCAGTACTTC
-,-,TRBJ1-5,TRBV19,CASSMEGWQPQHF,TGTGCCAGTAGTATGGAGGGGTGGCAGCCCCAGCATTTT
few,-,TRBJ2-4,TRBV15,CATSRDRGPGNIQYF,TGTGCCACCAGCAGAGACCGGGGGCCTGGGAACATTCAGTACTTC
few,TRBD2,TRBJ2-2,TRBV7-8,CASSLATANTRLAGGVTGELFF,TGTGCCAGCAGCTTAGCCACAGCGAACACCAGACTAGCGGGAGGTGTCACCGGGGAGCTGTTTTTT
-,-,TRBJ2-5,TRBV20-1,CSAPWSGRAETQYF,TGCAGTGCCCCTTGGTCCGGAAGGGCAGAGACCCAGTACTTC
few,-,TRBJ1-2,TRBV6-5,CASTNSDQLFYGYTF,TGTGCCAGCACCAATTCGGACCAGCTCTTCTATGGCTACACCTTC
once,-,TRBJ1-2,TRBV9,CASSVFPADYGYTF,TGTGCCAGCAGCGTATTCCCGGCGGACTATGGCTACACCTTC
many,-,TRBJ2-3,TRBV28,CASRPNTDTQYF,TGTGCCAGCAGGCCAAACACAGATACGCAGTATTTT
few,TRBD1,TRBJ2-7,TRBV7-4,CASSPRDREWDEQYF,TGTGCCAGCAGCCCCCGGGACAGGGAATGGGACGAGCAGTACTTC
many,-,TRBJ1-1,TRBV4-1,CASSHRGFEAFF,TGCGCCAGCAGCCATCGGGGGTTTGAAGCTTTCTTT
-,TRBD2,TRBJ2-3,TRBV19,CASSIGSGGANTDTQYF,TGTGCCAGTAGTATCGGTAGCGGGGGGGCGAATACAGATACGCAGTATTTT
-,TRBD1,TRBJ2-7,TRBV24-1,CATSDSGTGYEQYF,TGTGCCACCAGTGATTCCGGGACAGGCTACGAGCAGTACTTC
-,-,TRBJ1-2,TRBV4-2,CASSQDDAVRDGYTF,TGTGCCAGCAGCCAAGATGATGCAGTGCGGGACGGCTACACCTTC
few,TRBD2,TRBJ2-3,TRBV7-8,CASSSQTLAGLTDTQYF,TGTGCCAGCAGCTCCCAAACTCTAGCGGGACTCACAGATACGCAGTATTTT
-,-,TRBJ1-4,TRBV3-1,CASSSSRRAEKLFF,TGTGCCAGCAGCTCTTCGAGGAGGGCGGAAAAACTGTTTTTT
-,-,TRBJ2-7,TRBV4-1,CASSQGVTAKSYEQYF,TGCGCCAGCAGCCAAGGGGTGACGGCTAAATCCTACGAGCAGTACTTC
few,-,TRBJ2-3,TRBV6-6,CASSYSVYTDTQYF,TGTGCCAGCAGTTACTCGGTCTACACAGATACGCAGTATTTT
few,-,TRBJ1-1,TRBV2,CASSEGGTMNTEAFF,TGTGCCAGCAGTGAAGGAGGGACAATGAACACTGAAGCTTTCTTT
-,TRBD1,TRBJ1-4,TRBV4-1,CASSQDLGRGGEKLFF,TGCGCCAGCAGCCAAGATCTCGGCAGGGGGGGTGAGAAACTGTTTTTT
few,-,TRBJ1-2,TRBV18,CASSPGPRANSDGYTF,TGTGCCAGCTCACCGGGTCCTCGGGCGAACAGTGACGGCTACACCTTC
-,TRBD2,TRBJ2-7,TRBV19,CASSPSGLAYEQYF,TGTGCCAGTAGTCCAAGTGGACTAGCCTACGAGCAGTACTTC